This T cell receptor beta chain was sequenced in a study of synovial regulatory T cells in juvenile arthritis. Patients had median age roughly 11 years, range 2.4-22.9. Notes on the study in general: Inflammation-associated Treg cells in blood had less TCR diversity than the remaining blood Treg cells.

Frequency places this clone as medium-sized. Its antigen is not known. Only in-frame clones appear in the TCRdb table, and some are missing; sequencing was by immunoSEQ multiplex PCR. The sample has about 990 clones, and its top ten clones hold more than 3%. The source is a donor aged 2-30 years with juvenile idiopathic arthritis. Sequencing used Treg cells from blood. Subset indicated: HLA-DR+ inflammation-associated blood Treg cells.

The CDR3 region is CASSPDGPLGQDQYF. This chain uses TRBV5-1 with TRBJ2-5. Germline loops: CDR1 SGHRS, CDR2 YFSETQ. The CDR3 runs 15 residues. No DNA sequence was recorded.